Here is one T cell receptor beta chain with its context. Antigen unknown. The data belong to a study of T-cell memory formation after mild COVID-19. Study-wide findings and caveats: The SARS-CoV-2 specificity of second-wave clones reaching peak at day 37 remained unverified. There was a balanced CD4/CD8 profile in clones contracting day 15 to 85, and later expanders leaned CD4+.

The 5'RACE method, run with constant-segment primers, produced TCR alpha and TCR beta cDNA libraries (carrying sample barcodes and UMIs). Each CDR3 protein gets one entry after TCRdb re-called the 5' RACE reads with MiXCR. The data contain some 110,000 distinct CDR3 sequences, 15% to 20% of them singletons. The CDR3 is 13 residues long. CDR1 and CDR2 (germline): LGHNT, FRNRAP. Trimming pared 2 bases from V and 4 bases from J, leaving 8 bases between. The sequence came from an adult woman who had mild COVID-19 (a few samples of this study predate the infection). Cell type and time point are not known. The sequenced sample was PBMCs or a T cell subset sorted from them (not recorded which). This chain uses TRBV12-5 with TRBJ1-1, with D unresolved. CDR3 protein: CASGLFPGTEAFF. The DNA for the CDR3 is TGTGCTAGTGGTTTGTTCCCGGGCACTGAAGCTTTCTTT.